This TCR beta chain emerged from a study of T cell responses to AZD1222 COVID-19 vaccine (dated by TCRdb to about 2021). General notes on the study: AZD1222 recipients given second doses at about 4 weeks or at about 12 weeks were pooled, since spike-specific TCR depth and breadth were not found to differ between the two schedules. TCR sequencing covered 230 or so trial participants: about 210 given two doses of AZD1222 and around 25 given two doses of MenACWY control vaccine. Enrollment into the trials was organized by age into subgroups of 18-55, 56-69 and 70-plus years, and those subgroups contained about 160, 30 and 59 TCR-sequenced participants, respectively. Broader findings and caveats from the paper: Only five to seven AZD1222 recipients were SARS-CoV-2 seropositive at baseline, limiting conclusions about previously exposed vaccinees. Because no day 14 peak-response samples were available, the repertoires could be characterized only after the peak T cell response. Participants were mostly white British, with more females than males. The authors suggested clonal diversity may have been underestimated. After two AZD1222 doses, both the breadth and the depth of spike-specific TCRs were significantly higher than at day 0 and than in MenACWY recipients. In the small 56-69-year group, the increase in depth fell short of significance, most likely because of low power. Vaccine-associated CD4 TCRs spanned the whole spike protein, with dominant responses in regions 160-218 and 743-854. Reportedly, almost half of the unique spike-specific TCRs recognized epitopes lying outside the regions that are mutated in the B.1.351 and B.1.1.7 variants.

V is pared back by 2 bases and J by 0 bases, with 5 bases lying between the germline termini. CDR1 and CDR2, per the germline V gene, are MNHEY and SVGAGI. Taken from cysteine to phenylalanine, the CDR3 has 14 residues. The entry retains the CDR3 DNA only, 42 bases that are in frame from base 1. Explained via the paper, the time point label denotes: baseline before first vaccination. The vaccinee samples were drawn from two UK trials, COV001 and COV002, one of which was a single-blind randomized controlled phase 2/3 trial testing AZD1222 (ChAdOx1 nCoV-19) in healthy adults. Trial participant PBMC samples were collected at day 0 and day 28 after the second dose for TCRbeta chain sequencing. For this clone: No cognate antigen has been identified for it. No base quality information exists; no much larger clone differs at one position.

The CDR3 regions of human TCRbeta chains were analyzed by immunosequencing. On the study's bioinformatics: TCRs in the repertoires were matched against a reference library of SARS-CoV-2-specific TCRs that had been generated with the MIRA antigen-specificity platform. Breadth was defined as the fraction of unique TCRs that were SARS-CoV-2-associated. Depth was defined as the fraction of total T cells that were SARS-CoV-2-associated. Using the MIRA data, every spike-specific TCR was mapped to the spike region that the TCR reacted to and assigned to either a CD4 or a CD8 class. Log10-transformed breadth and depth values were compared by one-way ANOVA with Sidak's multiple comparisons tests. In TCRdb, the immuneACCESS table is reduced to in-frame sequences with V and J assigned. These tables do not hold every clone; where another copy was compared, an unresolved V gene accounts for under half, and the others remain unexplained. That table gives V, J and clone size, and the DNA gave D and trimming. Here the sample has approximately 85,000 clones; around 85% occur a single time. Of the sample, roughly 6.3% is held by the ten largest clones.

The sample here was peripheral blood, taken on day 0 of AZD1222 vaccination. The sequence joins TRBV6-5 to TRBJ1-3, with the D segment identity uncertain. The sequence was obtained from an adult in good health. The DNA sequence is as follows: TGTGCCAGCAGTTACGGGAGCTCTGGAAACACCATATATTTT. This yields the protein CASSYGSSGNTIYF.